This is a list of T cell receptor beta chains from one sample in a study of control samples from healthy donors and cancer patients. This table comes from immunoSEQ multiplex PCR, and its TCRdb copy is limited to in-frame clones, with some not included. The sample consists of 150,000 or so clones, around nine tenths of them appearing once. Sequenced material: blood. These TCRs come from a man between 18 and 35 years old in good health. The CDR3 runs from the conserved cysteine through the conserved F or W. The order of the fields is clone size, D gene, J gene, V gene, CDR3 DNA, CDR3 protein. A D gene is named only where the DNA matches it firmly. Where a row states a size, it is once, few, many or the class of an expanded clone; other rows omit it.

- | - | TRBJ1-2 | TRBV13 | TGTGCCAGCAGCTTAGGTGACAACACTAACTATGGCTACACCTTC | CASSLGDNTNYGYTF
- | - | TRBJ2-5 | TRBV2 | TGTGCCAGCAGTGGCGGAAGGGGCGAGACCCAGTACTTC | CASSGGRGETQYF
- | - | TRBJ1-1 | TRBV6-2/TRBV6-3 | TGTGCCAGCAGCCTGGCAGCCGTGAACACTGAAGCTTTCTTT | CASSLAAVNTEAFF
- | TRBD1 | TRBJ2-1 | TRBV30 | TGTGCCTGGAGTATCGACCGGGACAGTTACAATGAGCAGTTCTTC | CAWSIDRDSYNEQFF
few | - | TRBJ1-5 | TRBV14 | TGTGCCAGCAGCCAAAGCCCCCCTGGGCAGGGGCGATTCAATCAGCCCCAGCATTTT | CASSQSPPGQGRFNQPQHF
few | TRBD2 | TRBJ2-3 | TRBV5-6 | TGTGCCAGCAGCTTGGGTCTTCTAGCGGGCTCGGGTACGCAGTATTTT | CASSLGLLAGSGTQYF
once | - | TRBJ2-1 | TRBV5-6 | TGTGCCAGCAGCTTGGTCCACTACAATGAGCAGTTCTTC | CASSLVHYNEQFF
once | - | TRBJ1-5 | TRBV28 | TGTGCCAGCAGTCACAGGGTGGATCAGCCCCAGCATTTT | CASSHRVDQPQHF
once | - | TRBJ1-4 | TRBV6-4 | TGTGCCAGCAGTGGGATGGGCGACCCTGAACTGTTTTTT | CASSGMGDPELFF
few | - | TRBJ2-7 | TRBV24-1 | TGTGCCACCAGTGAGGGTTACGAGCAGTACTTC | CATSEGYEQYF
- | - | TRBJ2-1 | TRBV10-2 | TGCGCCAGCACCCCCGGAGGGGCCAATGAGCAGTTCTTC | CASTPGGANEQFF
- | - | TRBJ1-1 | TRBV10-3 | TGTGCCATCAGTGACCCTGTAAGGGGGAAGACTGAAGCTTTCTTT | CAISDPVRGKTEAFF
- | TRBD2 | TRBJ2-7 | TRBV10-3 | TGTGCCATCAGTGACTCTAGCGGGGGTTCCTACGAGCAGTACTTC | CAISDSSGGSYEQYF
- | - | TRBJ2-1 | TRBV10-3 | TGTGCCATCAGTGAACTGGGGAGGAATGAGCAGTTCTTC | CAISELGRNEQFF
- | - | TRBJ1-1 | TRBV19 | TGTGCCAGTAGTATAGTTGGAGGAGGGATGAACACTGAAGCTTTCTTT | CASSIVGGGMNTEAFF
- | - | TRBJ1-5 | TRBV19 | TGTGCCAGTAGTATAGCACAGGGAAATCAGCCCCAGCATTTT | CASSIAQGNQPQHF
- | - | TRBJ2-7 | TRBV7-8 | TGTGCCAGCGGAGGGGGGTCGCGGGAGCAGTACTTC | CASGGGSREQYF
- | - | TRBJ2-3 | TRBV7-2 | TGTGCCAGCAGCTCCTTAGATACGCAGTATTTT | CASSSLDTQYF
- | - | TRBJ2-7 | TRBV28 | TGTGCCAGCAGTCACGGGTGGGGGGCGCGGTACGAGCAGTACTTC | CASSHGWGARYEQYF
- | - | TRBJ2-3 | TRBV7-6 | TGTGCCAGCAGCTTAGAGGACCAGCTGGATACGCAGTATTTT | CASSLEDQLDTQYF
- | - | TRBJ2-7 | TRBV29-1 | TGCAGCGTTGAGGATTCAATAGGGTCCTACGAGCAGTACTTC | CSVEDSIGSYEQYF
- | TRBD2 | TRBJ2-3 | TRBV7-6 | TGTGCCAGCAGCTTAGGCGGGGGGCGCACAGATACGCAGTATTTT | CASSLGGGRTDTQYF
once | - | TRBJ1-1 | TRBV9 | TGTGCCAGCAGCGTAGGTGGAGAAATGAACACTGAAGCTTTCTTT | CASSVGGEMNTEAFF
- | - | TRBJ1-2 | TRBV20-1 | TGCAGTGCTAGAGACACGCTCAGCTTC | CSARDTLSF
- | - | TRBJ2-6 | TRBV9 | TGTGCCAGCAGCGTAGCCATCTCTGGGGCCAACGTCCTGACTTTC | CASSVAISGANVLTF
- | - | TRBJ1-1 | TRBV4-2 | TGTGCCAGCGGAGGGGCGGGGACTGAAGCTTTCTTT | CASGGAGTEAFF
- | - | TRBJ2-2 | TRBV5-4 | TGTGCCAGCAGCTTCGACAGGAACACCGGGGAGCTGTTTTTT | CASSFDRNTGELFF
- | - | TRBJ1-1 | TRBV3-1/TRBV3-2 | TGTGCCAGCAGCCAAGATACCGTGAACACTGAAGCTTTCTTT | CASSQDTVNTEAFF
- | TRBD1 | TRBJ2-5 | TRBV25-1 | TGTGCCAGCAGTGCCTCGACAGGGGGTGAGACCCAGTACTTC | CASSASTGGETQYF
- | - | TRBJ1-5 | TRBV2 | TGTGCCAGCAGGCAGGGGAATCAGCCCCAGCATTTT | CASRQGNQPQHF
once | TRBD1 | TRBJ1-1 | TRBV16 | TGTGCCAGCAGCCAATCACAAGGGGCAGGGGGAGAGACTGAAGCTTTCTTT | CASSQSQGAGGETEAFF
- | - | TRBJ1-5 | TRBV4-3 | TGCGCCAGCAGCCAAGAATTCAGGAATCAGCCCCAGCATTTT | CASSQEFRNQPQHF
- | - | TRBJ2-1 | TRBV20-1 | TGCAGTGCTTTGCTATACAATGAGCAGTTCTTC | CSALLYNEQFF
- | - | TRBJ1-4 | TRBV6-6 | TGTGCCAGCAGTTACGCGACAGCTGAAAAACTGTTTTTT | CASSYATAEKLFF
few | - | TRBJ1-2 | TRBV28 | TGTGCCAGCAGATCGGGGGGGGTATATGGCTACACCTTC | CASRSGGVYGYTF
- | - | TRBJ2-2 | TRBV7-7 | TGTGCCAGCAGCACTGGGACTGCGTCCGGGGAGCTGTTTTTT | CASSTGTASGELFF
- | TRBD2 | TRBJ2-7 | TRBV4-2 | TGTGCCAGCAGCCAAGGGGCTAGCGGCCACGAGCAGTACTTC | CASSQGASGHEQYF
once | - | TRBJ1-1 | TRBV6-5 | TGTGCCAGCAGTCCCGACAGGACTGAAGCTTTCTTT | CASSPDRTEAFF
- | - | TRBJ2-5 | TRBV5-1 | TGCGCCACCCGGGCGGGCTCGACGGAGACCCAGTACTTC | CATRAGSTETQYF
- | - | TRBJ1-1 | TRBV7-8 | TGTGCCAGCAGCTTAGGGGCAGGAAACACTGAAGCTTTCTTT | CASSLGAGNTEAFF
few | - | TRBJ1-4 | TRBV18 | TGTGCCAGCTCAGCACAGTCAACTAATGAAAAACTGTTTTTT | CASSAQSTNEKLFF
- | - | TRBJ2-3 | TRBV7-9 | TGTGCCAGCAGCACGCGGGACTTTCAAGATACGCAGTATTTT | CASSTRDFQDTQYF
- | - | TRBJ1-4 | TRBV11-2 | TGTGCCAGCAGCGTCAGGGATTACGAAAAACTGTTTTTT | CASSVRDYEKLFF
- | - | TRBJ1-1 | TRBV6-6 | TGTGCCAGCAGTTCAACGGGGTCGGGGGCAACTTTCTTT | CASSSTGSGATFF
- | - | TRBJ2-2 | TRBV11-3 | TGTGCCACGCAAGACCAGGGGCCCTCCGGGGAGCTGTTTTTT | CATQDQGPSGELFF
- | TRBD2 | TRBJ2-2 | TRBV7-9 | TGTGCCAGCAGCTTACCTCTAGCGGGGGAGAACACCGGGGAGCTGTTTTTT | CASSLPLAGENTGELFF